These T cell receptor beta chains were read from a single sample in a study of shared clonotypes between healthy human individuals. The assay was immunoSEQ multiplex PCR, and TCRdb's table has in-frame clones only and misses some. The sample has 950,000 to 1,100,000 clones, 70% to 80% seen once; the top ten hold around 1.5%. The material sequenced was memory CD4+ T cells sorted from blood. The receptors shown here come from a man aged 18 to 35 in good health. The CDR3 runs from the conserved cysteine through the conserved F or W. The order of the fields is J gene, clone size, V gene, D gene, CDR3 protein, CDR3 DNA. D genes are given only for firm matches. Size values are once, few and many counts, or a class for expanded clones, and some rows have none.

j_call: TRBJ2-3
clone_size: NA
v_call: TRBV12-5
d_call: NA
cdr3_aa: CASGLGAPPDTQYF
cdr3_nt: TGTGCTAGTGGTTTGGGGGCTCCCCCAGATACGCAGTATTTT

j_call: TRBJ2-7
clone_size: NA
v_call: TRBV5-4
d_call: NA
cdr3_aa: CASSATHTGSYEQYF
cdr3_nt: TGTGCCAGCAGCGCTACACATACCGGATCCTACGAGCAGTACTTC

j_call: TRBJ2-6
clone_size: once
v_call: TRBV4-3
d_call: NA
cdr3_aa: CASSQDLLGISGANVLTF
cdr3_nt: TGCGCCAGCAGCCAAGATCTATTGGGGATCTCTGGGGCCAACGTCCTGACTTTC

j_call: TRBJ2-2
clone_size: NA
v_call: TRBV5-1
d_call: TRBD1
cdr3_aa: CASSLRTGNTGELFF
cdr3_nt: TGCGCCAGCAGCTTAAGGACAGGGAACACCGGGGAGCTGTTTTTT

j_call: TRBJ1-6
clone_size: few
v_call: TRBV2
d_call: NA
cdr3_aa: CASRLQGVTPLHF
cdr3_nt: TGTGCCAGCAGGCTACAGGGTGTGACACCCCTCCACTTT

j_call: TRBJ1-1
clone_size: NA
v_call: TRBV5-4
d_call: NA
cdr3_aa: CASTRQTVNTEAFF
cdr3_nt: TGTGCCAGCACTCGACAGACAGTGAACACTGAAGCTTTCTTT

j_call: TRBJ2-4
clone_size: NA
v_call: TRBV6-1
d_call: NA
cdr3_aa: CASSEAGIQYF
cdr3_nt: TGTGCCAGCAGTGAAGCGGGGATTCAGTACTTC

j_call: TRBJ2-2
clone_size: NA
v_call: TRBV27
d_call: NA
cdr3_aa: CASRARPNTGELFF
cdr3_nt: TGTGCCAGCAGAGCAAGACCGAACACCGGGGAGCTGTTTTTT

j_call: TRBJ2-2
clone_size: NA
v_call: TRBV5-1
d_call: TRBD1
cdr3_aa: CASSTQGWELFF
cdr3_nt: TGCGCCAGCAGCACACAGGGGTGGGAGCTGTTTTTT

j_call: TRBJ1-2
clone_size: many
v_call: TRBV5-4
d_call: NA
cdr3_aa: CASSLVTAYGYTF
cdr3_nt: TGTGCCAGCAGCTTGGTTACAGCATATGGCTACACCTTC

j_call: TRBJ1-2
clone_size: once
v_call: TRBV2
d_call: TRBD1
cdr3_aa: CASGRDRGPYTF
cdr3_nt: TGTGCCAGCGGCCGGGACAGGGGTCCCTACACCTTC

j_call: TRBJ2-3
clone_size: NA
v_call: TRBV11-2
d_call: NA
cdr3_aa: CASSLRGQPLTDTQYF
cdr3_nt: TGTGCCAGCAGCTTACGGGGACAACCCCTCACAGATACGCAGTATTTT

j_call: TRBJ1-1
clone_size: many
v_call: TRBV7-6
d_call: NA
cdr3_aa: CASSLKDVTEAFF
cdr3_nt: TGTGCCAGCAGCTTGAAGGACGTGACTGAAGCTTTCTTT

j_call: TRBJ2-3
clone_size: many
v_call: TRBV5-4
d_call: TRBD2
cdr3_aa: CASSSKLAGGLTDTQYF
cdr3_nt: TGTGCCAGCAGCTCGAAACTAGCGGGGGGCCTCACAGATACGCAGTATTTT

j_call: TRBJ1-1
clone_size: NA
v_call: TRBV30
d_call: NA
cdr3_aa: CAWSVSTDTEAFF
cdr3_nt: TGTGCCTGGAGTGTATCGACAGACACTGAAGCTTTCTTT

j_call: TRBJ2-7
clone_size: NA
v_call: TRBV14
d_call: NA
cdr3_aa: CASSPIGAAYEQYF
cdr3_nt: TGTGCCAGCAGTCCGATTGGGGCGGCCTACGAGCAGTACTTC

j_call: TRBJ2-7
clone_size: few
v_call: TRBV7-8
d_call: TRBD2
cdr3_aa: CASSLELAGGYREQYF
cdr3_nt: TGTGCCAGCAGCTTAGAACTAGCGGGGGGTTATCGCGAGCAGTACTTC

j_call: TRBJ2-7
clone_size: NA
v_call: TRBV10-1
d_call: TRBD2
cdr3_aa: CASSQLAGGPYEQYF
cdr3_nt: TGCGCCAGCAGTCAACTAGCGGGAGGGCCCTACGAGCAGTACTTC

j_call: TRBJ2-1
clone_size: once
v_call: TRBV5-1
d_call: NA
cdr3_aa: CASSLDGSLREQFF
cdr3_nt: TGCGCCAGCAGCTTGGACGGGAGTCTGCGGGAGCAGTTCTTC

j_call: TRBJ2-7
clone_size: many
v_call: TRBV2
d_call: TRBD2
cdr3_aa: CASSGTSGSYEQYF
cdr3_nt: TGTGCCAGCAGTGGGACTAGCGGGAGCTACGAGCAGTACTTC

j_call: TRBJ1-4
clone_size: once
v_call: TRBV5-1
d_call: NA
cdr3_aa: CASSLALGNSKGEKLFF
cdr3_nt: TGCGCCAGCAGCTTGGCCTTGGGCAACTCAAAAGGTGAAAAACTGTTTTTT

j_call: TRBJ2-1
clone_size: many
v_call: TRBV29-1
d_call: TRBD2
cdr3_aa: CSVTRGTSGFNEQFF
cdr3_nt: TGCAGCGTTACGAGAGGGACTAGTGGATTTAATGAGCAGTTCTTC

j_call: TRBJ2-3
clone_size: NA
v_call: TRBV5-6
d_call: TRBD2
cdr3_aa: CASSTPGLGSDTQYF
cdr3_nt: TGTGCCAGCAGTACACCGGGACTAGGTTCGGATACGCAGTATTTT

j_call: TRBJ1-1
clone_size: few
v_call: TRBV29-1
d_call: NA
cdr3_aa: CSVEGQVNTEAFF
cdr3_nt: TGCAGCGTTGAGGGACAAGTGAACACTGAAGCTTTCTTT

j_call: TRBJ1-4
clone_size: NA
v_call: TRBV27
d_call: NA
cdr3_aa: CASSFSRTFNEKLFF
cdr3_nt: TGTGCCAGCAGTTTCTCCCGGACTTTTAATGAAAAACTGTTTTTT

j_call: TRBJ1-6
clone_size: NA
v_call: TRBV7-8
d_call: NA
cdr3_aa: CASSLAVGLYSPLHF
cdr3_nt: TGTGCCAGCAGCTTAGCAGTGGGTTTATATTCACCCCTCCACTTT

j_call: TRBJ1-1
clone_size: few
v_call: TRBV30
d_call: TRBD1
cdr3_aa: CAWSVLWTGKNTEAFF
cdr3_nt: TGTGCCTGGAGTGTACTTTGGACAGGGAAGAACACTGAAGCTTTCTTT

j_call: TRBJ2-5
clone_size: NA
v_call: TRBV5-4
d_call: NA
cdr3_aa: CASSLAPAGTSRQETQYF
cdr3_nt: TGTGCCAGCAGCTTGGCTCCAGCGGGTACCAGCCGACAAGAGACCCAGTACTTC

j_call: TRBJ1-5
clone_size: NA
v_call: TRBV29-1
d_call: NA
cdr3_aa: CSAASGSNQPQHF
cdr3_nt: TGCAGCGCGGCATCAGGTAGCAATCAGCCCCAGCATTTT

j_call: TRBJ2-7
clone_size: NA
v_call: TRBV7-8
d_call: NA
cdr3_aa: CASSPLPTPPQYF
cdr3_nt: TGTGCCAGCAGTCCTCTTCCGACTCCTCCCCAGTACTTC

j_call: TRBJ2-7
clone_size: NA
v_call: TRBV30
d_call: NA
cdr3_aa: CAWSLAPSYEQYF
cdr3_nt: TGTGCCTGGAGTTTGGCGCCCTCCTACGAGCAGTACTTC

j_call: TRBJ2-7
clone_size: NA
v_call: TRBV9
d_call: TRBD1
cdr3_aa: CASSEGQGFAYEQYF
cdr3_nt: TGTGCCAGCAGCGAGGGACAGGGTTTTGCCTACGAGCAGTACTTC

j_call: TRBJ1-1
clone_size: NA
v_call: TRBV7-2
d_call: NA
cdr3_aa: CASSPQPYTEAFF
cdr3_nt: TGTGCCAGCAGCCCCCAACCTTACACTGAAGCTTTCTTT

j_call: TRBJ2-5
clone_size: NA
v_call: TRBV19
d_call: TRBD2
cdr3_aa: CASSATGTKRETQYF
cdr3_nt: TGTGCCAGTAGTGCCACCGGGACTAAACGGGAGACCCAGTACTTC

j_call: TRBJ2-7
clone_size: few
v_call: TRBV11-3
d_call: NA
cdr3_aa: CASSLGAHEQYF
cdr3_nt: TGTGCCAGCAGCTTAGGGGCACACGAGCAGTACTTC

j_call: TRBJ2-7
clone_size: NA
v_call: TRBV4-1
d_call: NA
cdr3_aa: CASSQVTSSSYEQYF
cdr3_nt: TGCGCCAGCAGCCAAGTAACTTCCAGCTCCTACGAGCAGTACTTC

j_call: TRBJ1-5
clone_size: NA
v_call: TRBV27
d_call: TRBD1
cdr3_aa: CASSLWSRTGNQPQHF
cdr3_nt: TGTGCCAGCAGTTTATGGTCCCGGACAGGAAATCAGCCCCAGCATTTT

j_call: TRBJ2-1
clone_size: NA
v_call: TRBV7-2
d_call: TRBD2
cdr3_aa: CASILAGLAGLDEQFF
cdr3_nt: TGTGCCAGCATCCTCGCGGGACTAGCGGGATTAGATGAGCAGTTCTTC

j_call: TRBJ2-2
clone_size: NA
v_call: TRBV5-1
d_call: NA
cdr3_aa: CASSFIQDTGELFF
cdr3_nt: TGCGCCAGCAGCTTTATACAGGACACCGGGGAGCTGTTTTTT

j_call: TRBJ1-5
clone_size: NA
v_call: TRBV4-1
d_call: NA
cdr3_aa: CASSQVGGGSGNQPQHF
cdr3_nt: TGCGCCAGCAGCCAAGTAGGTGGCGGGAGTGGAAATCAGCCCCAGCATTTT

j_call: TRBJ2-5
clone_size: NA
v_call: TRBV30
d_call: NA
cdr3_aa: CAWSVGAGIQETQYF
cdr3_nt: TGTGCCTGGAGTGTAGGAGCGGGTATCCAAGAGACCCAGTACTTC

j_call: TRBJ2-1
clone_size: NA
v_call: TRBV28
d_call: NA
cdr3_aa: CASSFLSRNYYNEQFF
cdr3_nt: TGTGCCAGCAGTTTTCTGTCCAGGAACTACTACAATGAGCAGTTCTTC

j_call: TRBJ1-1
clone_size: once
v_call: TRBV6-5
d_call: NA
cdr3_aa: CASSNRPNTEAFF
cdr3_nt: TGTGCCAGCAGTAACAGACCGAACACTGAAGCTTTCTTT

j_call: TRBJ2-7
clone_size: NA
v_call: TRBV9
d_call: NA
cdr3_aa: CASSVGGGGEGEQYF
cdr3_nt: TGTGCCAGCAGCGTAGGCGGAGGGGGAGAGGGCGAGCAGTACTTC

j_call: TRBJ1-5
clone_size: NA
v_call: TRBV4-1
d_call: NA
cdr3_aa: CASSLEGGNSNQPQHF
cdr3_nt: TGCGCCAGCAGCCTAGAGGGAGGAAATAGCAATCAGCCCCAGCATTTT

j_call: TRBJ1-2
clone_size: NA
v_call: TRBV5-1
d_call: NA
cdr3_aa: CASSPRGEYYGYTF
cdr3_nt: TGCGCCAGCAGCCCCCGGGGGGAGTACTATGGCTACACCTTC

j_call: TRBJ1-3
clone_size: NA
v_call: TRBV6-5
d_call: TRBD1
cdr3_aa: CASSPQGTGNTIYF
cdr3_nt: TGTGCCAGCAGTCCACAGGGGACAGGAAACACCATATATTTT

j_call: TRBJ2-7
clone_size: once
v_call: TRBV9
d_call: TRBD1
cdr3_aa: CASSVGGTGYSEQYF
cdr3_nt: TGTGCCAGCAGCGTAGGGGGGACAGGGTACAGCGAGCAGTACTTC